A selection of T cell receptor beta chains follows, all from one sample in a study of T cell responses to AZD1222 COVID-19 vaccine. Only in-frame clones appear in the TCRdb table, and some are missing; sequencing was by immunoSEQ multiplex PCR. This sample has approximately 92,000 clones, with approximately 91% found just once. This material consisted of peripheral blood, taken on day 0 of AZD1222 vaccination. Receptors were obtained from an adult in good health. Each CDR3 is given with its conserved first and last residue. Each record gives: V gene, J gene, D gene, clone size, CDR3 DNA, CDR3 protein. D genes are given only for firm matches. Clone sizes are given selectively: once, few, many, or a class where the clone is expanded.

TRBV30	TRBJ1-2	NA	few	TGTGCCTGGAGTCATCCCTACTGGGGAGGGAGCTATGGCTACACCTTC	CAWSHPYWGGSYGYTF
TRBV19	TRBJ1-6	NA	NA	TGTGCCAGTAGCGAGGCCGGGCCTTCACCCCTCCACTTT	CASSEAGPSPLHF
TRBV9	TRBJ1-1	NA	NA	TGTGCCAGCAGCCCCCGGTCAGACACTGAAGCTTTCTTT	CASSPRSDTEAFF
TRBV6-4	TRBJ2-3	TRBD2	NA	TGTGCCAGCAGTGTACGGCGGGGGGCCCAAGATACGCAGTATTTT	CASSVRRGAQDTQYF
TRBV2	TRBJ1-1	TRBD1	NA	TGTGCCAGCGGACAGGGCACAAACACTGAAGCTTTCTTT	CASGQGTNTEAFF
TRBV6-2/TRBV6-3	TRBJ2-7	NA	NA	TGTGCCAGCAGTTATACCTCCGTTTCTCTTTACGAGCAGTACTTC	CASSYTSVSLYEQYF
TRBV28	TRBJ1-6	NA	NA	TGTGCCAGCAGTTCCCCACAGGGCTATAATTCACCCCTCCACTTT	CASSSPQGYNSPLHF
TRBV2	TRBJ2-7	NA	NA	TGCCGCGTGGGGCGACAGGCCCGGGCCGAGCAGTACTTC	CRVGRQARAEQYF
TRBV5-1	TRBJ1-5	NA	many	TGCGCCAGCAGCTTGTGGGGGAATAGCAATCAGCCCCAGCATTTT	CASSLWGNSNQPQHF
TRBV10-3	TRBJ1-2	TRBD1	NA	TGTGCCATCAGGGGACAGGGGGCCCTTAACTATGGCTACACCTTC	CAIRGQGALNYGYTF
TRBV2	TRBJ1-5	NA	NA	TGTGCCAGCAGTGACCGGGCCGCCAATCAGCCCCAGCATTTT	CASSDRAANQPQHF
TRBV11-2	TRBJ1-2	NA	NA	TGTGCCAGCAGCGACGTTGGTACGGGGAAGGGCCACTTC	CASSDVGTGKGHF
TRBV9	TRBJ2-3	NA	NA	TGTGCCAGCAGCGTAGCCACAGATACGCAGTATTTT	CASSVATDTQYF
TRBV5-4	TRBJ1-1	NA	NA	TGTGCCAGCAGCCTGGGGGGGGGAAGGTCGGCTGAAGCTTTCTTT	CASSLGGGRSAEAFF
TRBV7-2	TRBJ2-7	TRBD1	NA	TGTGCCAGCAGCTTATTGAGTACAGGGGTTTACGAGCAGTACTTC	CASSLLSTGVYEQYF
TRBV27	TRBJ1-1	NA	once	TGTGCCAGCAGTTTACGTCTAGGGGGGCGCTCCGAAGCTTTCTTT	CASSLRLGGRSEAFF
TRBV3-1/TRBV3-2	TRBJ2-5	NA	NA	TGTGCCAGCAGCGAATGGCAGGAGACCCAGTACTTC	CASSEWQETQYF
TRBV6-5	TRBJ1-6	NA	NA	TGTGCCAGCAGTTACTCCCTAGGGCGCATTCTTTCACCCCTCCACTTT	CASSYSLGRILSPLHF
TRBV12-3/TRBV12-4	TRBJ1-2	NA	NA	TGTGCCAGCAGTTTAGGCGGGGGGCAGCTGTTC	CASSLGGGQLF
TRBV5-4	TRBJ2-7	NA	NA	TGTGCCAGCAGCTTCATGATGGGGGGCCGGGGACGGCAGTACTTC	CASSFMMGGRGRQYF
TRBV19	TRBJ2-5	NA	NA	TGTGCCAGTAGCGCCGCGGGGAGGAGAGAGACCCAGTACTTC	CASSAAGRRETQYF
TRBV10-3	TRBJ1-3	NA	NA	TGTGCCATCAGTGAGTCCCAGCCGGGTTCCCGCGTGGATTTT	CAISESQPGSRVDF
TRBV7-3	TRBJ1-6	NA	once	TGTGCCAGCAGCCCCGGCCAGAATTCACCCCTCCACTTT	CASSPGQNSPLHF
TRBV6-6	TRBJ2-5	TRBD2	NA	TGTGCCAGCAGTCCTAGCGGGGGGTTGGAGACCCAGTACTTC	CASSPSGGLETQYF
TRBV11-1	TRBJ2-5	NA	NA	TGTGCCAGCAGCCCCAAAGAGACCCAGTACTTC	CASSPKETQYF
TRBV6-5	TRBJ1-5	TRBD1	once	TGTGCCAGCAGTATAACAGGGGAGCCTTATCAGCCCCAGCATTTT	CASSITGEPYQPQHF
TRBV27	TRBJ2-1	NA	NA	TGTGCCAGCAGCAGGGAAGGTGAGCAGTTCTTC	CASSREGEQFF
TRBV20-1	TRBJ1-2	NA	once	TGCAGTGCTCCGGGACTTCCTGGCTACACCTTC	CSAPGLPGYTF
TRBV7-9	TRBJ1-1	NA	NA	TGTGCCAGCAGCCCATCCTGGGGGGGTGGGAACACTGAAGCTTTCTTT	CASSPSWGGGNTEAFF
TRBV7-9	TRBJ1-3	NA	once	TGTGCCAGCAGCCCGGGAGACACCATATATTTT	CASSPGDTIYF
TRBV28	TRBJ1-2	NA	NA	TGTGCCAGCAGTTTAACGGCAGACTATGGCTACACCTTC	CASSLTADYGYTF
TRBV6-5	TRBJ1-2	NA	NA	TGTGCCAGCTCCCAGCAATATGGCTACACCTTC	CASSQQYGYTF
TRBV18	TRBJ2-7	NA	once	TGTGCCAGCTCACCAAACTGGAGCTCCTACGAGCAGTACTTC	CASSPNWSSYEQYF
TRBV12-3/TRBV12-4	TRBJ2-2	NA	NA	TGTGCCACCTCGTACCAGCGGGGGGAGCTGTTTTTT	CATSYQRGELFF
TRBV7-9	TRBJ2-7	NA	few	TGTGCCAGCAGTGCGGGGCCCTACGAGCAGTACTTC	CASSAGPYEQYF
TRBV7-3	TRBJ2-7	NA	NA	TGTGCCAGCAGCTTAACGTGGGGCTACGAGCAGTACTTC	CASSLTWGYEQYF
TRBV10-3	TRBJ2-7	NA	NA	TGTGCCATCACTCAGGTCTACGAGCAGTACTTC	CAITQVYEQYF
TRBV28	TRBJ1-2	NA	NA	TGTGCCAGCAGCATGCGTTTCTATGGCTACACCTTC	CASSMRFYGYTF
TRBV28	TRBJ1-5	TRBD1	NA	TGTGCCAGCACCCTTCCCGGGACAGTTAATCAGCCCCAGCATTTT	CASTLPGTVNQPQHF
TRBV7-2	TRBJ1-2	TRBD1	NA	TGTGCCAGCAGCTATTGGACAGGGAATGGCTACACCTTC	CASSYWTGNGYTF
TRBV9	TRBJ2-7	NA	NA	TGTGCCAGCAGCGTAGCCCAGGGATCCTACGAGCAGTACTTC	CASSVAQGSYEQYF
TRBV2	TRBJ1-5	NA	NA	TGTGCCAGCAGTGAACGACAGATAAATCAGCCCCAGCATTTT	CASSERQINQPQHF
TRBV5-6	TRBJ2-5	TRBD1	NA	TGTGCCAGCAGCTTTGACAGGGGAGAGACCCAGTACTTC	CASSFDRGETQYF
TRBV7-2	TRBJ1-4	NA	once	TGTGCCAGCAGCTCTCTGGGGGGAAGTGAAAAACTGTTTTTT	CASSSLGGSEKLFF
TRBV6-5	TRBJ2-7	TRBD2	NA	TGTGCCAGCAATTACGGGGGGGCTGGGACCTACGAGCAGTACTTC	CASNYGGAGTYEQYF
TRBV9	TRBJ2-3	TRBD2	NA	TGTGCCAGCAGCGTCGCCGCAGGAGCGGGGGATGCCTATACGCAGTATTTT	CASSVAAGAGDAYTQYF
TRBV15	TRBJ1-3	TRBD1	NA	TGTGCCACCGGTGACAGGGGGCTGGGAAACACCATATATTTT	CATGDRGLGNTIYF